These T cell receptor beta chains were read from a single sample in a study of cytomegalovirus exposure and HLA in healthy donors. This table comes from immunoSEQ multiplex PCR, and its TCRdb copy is limited to in-frame clones, with some not included. Altogether 75,000 to 80,000 clones are present, around 82% being singletons, with the ten largest covering over 0.95%. The specimen was PBMCs. These receptors came from a male donor in good health and CMV-seronegative. The CDR3 runs from the conserved cysteine through the conserved F or W. D genes are given only for firm matches. The size entry is marked missing in some rows and otherwise reads once, few, many or a size class.

J gene: TRBJ2-3; D gene: .; V gene: TRBV30; CDR3 length: 17; clone size: .; CDR3 DNA: TGTGCCTGGAGTGTGCGTCGAGACTTCACTAGCACAGATACGCAGTATTTT; CDR3 protein: CAWSVRRDFTSTDTQYF
J gene: TRBJ2-5; D gene: .; V gene: TRBV15; CDR3 length: 12; clone size: few; CDR3 DNA: TGTGCCACCAGCAGAGATTTCGGAGGGGAGTACTTC; CDR3 protein: CATSRDFGGEYF
J gene: TRBJ2-3; D gene: TRBD1; V gene: TRBV18; CDR3 length: 19; clone size: .; CDR3 DNA: TGTGCCAGCTCACCACTTCCGATTCGAGCAGGGGGCATTGCAGATACGCAGTATTTT; CDR3 protein: CASSPLPIRAGGIADTQYF
J gene: TRBJ1-2; D gene: .; V gene: TRBV7-9; CDR3 length: 13; clone size: .; CDR3 DNA: TGTGCCAGCAGCGAAGGCGCAGGGTATGGCTACACCTTC; CDR3 protein: CASSEGAGYGYTF
J gene: TRBJ1-4; D gene: .; V gene: TRBV30; CDR3 length: 14; clone size: once; CDR3 DNA: TGTGCCTATTGCCAGGGTACAACTAATGAAAAACTGTTTTTT; CDR3 protein: CAYCQGTTNEKLFF
J gene: TRBJ1-1; D gene: TRBD1; V gene: TRBV7-6; CDR3 length: 15; clone size: .; CDR3 DNA: TGTGCCAGCAGCTTGCTGACAGGGGGCTTAACTGAAGCTTTCTTT; CDR3 protein: CASSLLTGGLTEAFF
J gene: TRBJ2-7; D gene: .; V gene: TRBV25-1; CDR3 length: 15; clone size: few; CDR3 DNA: TGTGCCAGCAGCCCTAACCAAGCGGGTACCTACGAGCAGTACTTC; CDR3 protein: CASSPNQAGTYEQYF
J gene: TRBJ1-2; D gene: .; V gene: TRBV6-6; CDR3 length: 15; clone size: .; CDR3 DNA: TGTGCCAGCAGTTACTCGTATGGCGGAAGCTATGGCTACCCCTTC; CDR3 protein: CASSYSYGGSYGYPF
J gene: TRBJ2-2; D gene: .; V gene: TRBV2; CDR3 length: 13; clone size: few; CDR3 DNA: TGTGCCAGCAGTAAGGGGATCACCGGGGAGCTGTTTTTT; CDR3 protein: CASSKGITGELFF
J gene: TRBJ1-5; D gene: .; V gene: TRBV6-5; CDR3 length: 15; clone size: .; CDR3 DNA: TGTGCCAGCAGTTACTTACAAGATCAAAATCAGCCCCAGCATTTT; CDR3 protein: CASSYLQDQNQPQHF
J gene: TRBJ1-1; D gene: TRBD1; V gene: TRBV10-3; CDR3 length: 13; clone size: .; CDR3 DNA: TGTGCCATCACCGAGGGGGCGAACACTGAAGCTTTCTTT; CDR3 protein: CAITEGANTEAFF
J gene: TRBJ2-2; D gene: TRBD1; V gene: TRBV15; CDR3 length: 16; clone size: few; CDR3 DNA: TGTGCCACCAGCACACCGACAGGGCGACGTACCGGGGAGCTGTTTTTT; CDR3 protein: CATSTPTGRRTGELFF
J gene: TRBJ1-6; D gene: .; V gene: TRBV4-3; CDR3 length: 14; clone size: .; CDR3 DNA: TGCGCCAGCAGCTCTTTGGGGGGGGACTCACCCCTCCACTTT; CDR3 protein: CASSSLGGDSPLHF
J gene: TRBJ2-2; D gene: TRBD1; V gene: TRBV11-2; CDR3 length: 17; clone size: .; CDR3 DNA: TGTGCCAGCAGCTCTCGCCCGGGACAGGTGCACACCGGGGAGCTGTTTTTT; CDR3 protein: CASSSRPGQVHTGELFF
J gene: TRBJ1-2; D gene: TRBD1; V gene: TRBV5-1; CDR3 length: 13; clone size: .; CDR3 DNA: TGCGCCAGCAGCTTGGGGGACAGAGGGGGCTACACCTTC; CDR3 protein: CASSLGDRGGYTF
J gene: TRBJ2-3; D gene: TRBD2; V gene: TRBV7-6; CDR3 length: 15; clone size: .; CDR3 DNA: TGTGCCAGCAGCTTTCAAAGCGGGAGTGCAGATACGCAGTATTTT; CDR3 protein: CASSFQSGSADTQYF
J gene: TRBJ1-4; D gene: .; V gene: TRBV27; CDR3 length: 12; clone size: .; CDR3 DNA: TGTGCCAGCACCCTCTTTAATGAAAAACTGTTTTTT; CDR3 protein: CASTLFNEKLFF
J gene: TRBJ1-2; D gene: .; V gene: TRBV29-1; CDR3 length: 13; clone size: .; CDR3 DNA: TGCAGCGTTGAAGGTGGGGCCGGCTATGGCTACACCTTC; CDR3 protein: CSVEGGAGYGYTF
J gene: TRBJ1-4; D gene: TRBD1; V gene: TRBV25-1; CDR3 length: 15; clone size: .; CDR3 DNA: TGTGCCAGCAGTGACCTACAGGGGGGAGGTGAAAAACTGTTTTTT; CDR3 protein: CASSDLQGGGEKLFF
J gene: TRBJ2-1; D gene: .; V gene: TRBV5-1; CDR3 length: 15; clone size: .; CDR3 DNA: TGCGCCAGCAGCTTGGATGGTCGCGGAAACAATGAGCAGTTCTTC; CDR3 protein: CASSLDGRGNNEQFF
J gene: TRBJ2-5; D gene: TRBD2; V gene: TRBV7-2; CDR3 length: 14; clone size: .; CDR3 DNA: TGTGCCAGCGGCCGAAGACTAGCCTCTGCGACCCAGTACTTC; CDR3 protein: CASGRRLASATQYF
J gene: TRBJ1-1; D gene: .; V gene: TRBV10-2; CDR3 length: 13; clone size: .; CDR3 DNA: TGCGCCAGCAGCGACGATCCGAGGGAAGTAGCTTTCTTT; CDR3 protein: CASSDDPREVAFF
J gene: TRBJ2-1; D gene: .; V gene: TRBV5-4; CDR3 length: 15; clone size: .; CDR3 DNA: TGTGCCAGCACCACGCCCAGGCGGGGAACCAATGAGCAGTTCTTC; CDR3 protein: CASTTPRRGTNEQFF
J gene: TRBJ1-1; D gene: TRBD1; V gene: TRBV5-1; CDR3 length: 16; clone size: few; CDR3 DNA: TGCGCCAGCAGAACCGGGACAGGGAAGTTGAACACTGAAGCTTTCTTT; CDR3 protein: CASRTGTGKLNTEAFF
J gene: TRBJ2-7; D gene: .; V gene: TRBV6-5; CDR3 length: 15; clone size: .; CDR3 DNA: TGTGCCAGCAGTTATTCGTGGACCTCACGGGGCGAGCAGTACTTC; CDR3 protein: CASSYSWTSRGEQYF
J gene: TRBJ2-1; D gene: .; V gene: TRBV5-1; CDR3 length: 15; clone size: .; CDR3 DNA: TGCGCCAGCAGCTATGGCGGGAACTCCTACAATGAGCAGTTCTTC; CDR3 protein: CASSYGGNSYNEQFF
J gene: TRBJ2-3; D gene: .; V gene: TRBV27; CDR3 length: 13; clone size: .; CDR3 DNA: TGTGCCAGCAGTTTACTGGGCACAGATACGCAGTATTTC; CDR3 protein: CASSLLGTDTQYF
J gene: TRBJ1-1; D gene: .; V gene: TRBV30; CDR3 length: 14; clone size: .; CDR3 DNA: TGTGCCTGGAGTCGGGGGGGATTTGGGACTGAAGCTTTCTTT; CDR3 protein: CAWSRGGFGTEAFF
J gene: TRBJ1-5; D gene: .; V gene: TRBV6-1; CDR3 length: 13; clone size: .; CDR3 DNA: TGTGCCAGCGTGGACAGTAGCAATCAGCCCCAGAATTTT; CDR3 protein: CASVDSSNQPQNF